The 31 T cell receptor beta chains given below trace back to one sample, sequenced in a study of T-cell memory formation after mild COVID-19. Each CDR3 protein is one row after TCRdb ran MiXCR on the 5' RACE reads. The sample consists of roughly 450,000 distinct CDR3 sequences, 15% to 20% of them appearing once. The sample consisted of PBMCs or a T cell subset sorted from them (not recorded which). The source is an adult woman who had mild COVID-19 (a few samples of this study predate the infection). Cell type and time point are not known.

The chain employs TRBV12-3 or TRBV12-4 and TRBJ2-1; TRBD2 aligns across 9 bases. The CDR3 spans 16 residues. With 4 bases clipped from V and 7 bases from J, the junction kept 11 bases outside the gene matches. The CDR3 sequence: CASSSSVAGVFNEQFF. The CDR3 bases are TGTGCCAGCAGTTCCTCGGTAGCGGGAGTTTTTAATGAGCAGTTCTTC.

Ten or more counts support this clonotype. An end of the junction does not agree with germline; a read error may underlie this. The chain combines TRBV7-9 with TRBJ2-5; D not certain. The CDR3 consists of 12 residues. Germline V gene data show CDR1 as SEHNR and CDR2 as FQNEAQ (reference sequence). The CDR3 DNA reads as TGCGCCAGCAGCTTGGCCGGGCAGACCCAGTACTTC. It specifies CASSLAGQTQYF.

The gene calls are TRBV20-1 and TRBJ1-2; no definite D call. The germline CDR1 and CDR2 sequences are DFQATT and SNEGSKA (reference sequence). Trimming shortened V by 6 bases and J by 1 base, and 12 bases separated the two germline ends. CDR3 length: 13 amino acids. In DNA, the CDR3 is TGCAGTGCCCCAATGGGTGTTAACTATGGCTACACCTTC. This translates into CSAPMGVNYGYTF.

The genes are TRBV25-1 and TRBJ2-7; TRBD2 aligns across 9 bases. Germline assignment: CDR1 MGHDK and CDR2 SYGVNS. The CDR3 length is 15 residues. With V trimmed by 3 bases and J by 4 bases, 7 bases remained unmatched. This CDR3 reads CASSEWSSGVYEQYF. CDR3 nucleotide sequence: TGTGCCAGCAGTGAGTGGTCTAGCGGGGTGTACGAGCAGTACTTC.

The chain carries TRBV5-1 and TRBJ2-1; 12 bases match TRBD2. Germline values: CDR1 SGHRS, CDR2 YFSETQ. V shed 1 base, J shed 3 bases, and the junction held 8 bases outside the gene matches. The CDR3 loop spans 18 amino acids. The CDR3 DNA is TGCGCCAGCAGCTTGACGACTAGCGGGAGTGCAATCTACAATGAGCAGTTCTTC. The encoded protein is CASSLTTSGSAIYNEQFF.

A remark on this clonotype: Since a much larger clone is just one base distant, this may be a read error. The genes are TRBV12-3 or TRBV12-4 and TRBJ2-1; TRBD2 matches at 8 bases. V lost 6 bases to trimming and J lost 4 bases; unmatched junction nucleotides: 2. The CDR3 loop spans 13 amino acids. This chain's CDR3 is CASSRGRYNEQFF. For the CDR3, the DNA is TGTGCCAGCAGCCGCGGGAGGTACAATGAGCAGTTCTTC.

V and J are TRBV4-1 and TRBJ2-1, with TRBD2 matching 11 bases. The CDR3 consists of 16 residues. Trimming took 1 base from V and 3 from J; bases not matched to a gene: 2. The germline CDR1 and CDR2 sequences are MGHRA and YSYEKL. The CDR3 coding sequence is TGCGCCAGCAGCCAAGGACTAGCGGGGAACTACAATGAGCAGTTCTTC. The encoded protein is CASSQGLAGNYNEQFF.

The chain uses TRBV20-1 and TRBJ1-1, with no clear D. The CDR3 covers 14 residues. Germline CDR1 reads DFQATT; CDR2 reads SNEGSKA (reference sequence). Trimming stripped 0 bases from V and 1 base from J, with 9 bases between. CDR3 sequence reads: CSAREPQWNTEAFF. DNA of the CDR3: TGCAGTGCTAGAGAACCGCAATGGAACACTGAAGCTTTCTTT.

There are a few counts of this clonotype. The genes are TRBV27 and TRBJ2-3; 7 bases fit TRBD1. CDR3 size: 14 residues. Germline V lookup: CDR1 MNHEY, CDR2 SMNVEV (reference sequence). V lost 5 bases, J lost 4 bases, and 6 bases stayed unmatched. CDR3: CASSGTVLPDTQYF. For the CDR3, the DNA is TGTGCCAGCAGTGGGACAGTACTTCCAGATACGCAGTATTTT.

This clonotype was counted a single time. A junction end diverges from the germline sequence, so it may reflect a read error. The chain combines TRBV5-4 with TRBJ2-7, with D perhaps matching TRBD2 (5 bases). This CDR3 region has 12 residues. Per the germline V gene, CDR1 is SGHNT and CDR2 is YYREEE (reference sequence). The CDR3 is CASGRALGEKYF. The CDR3, as DNA: TGTGCCAGCGGGAGAGCCTTGGGCGAGAAGTACTTC.

This CDR3 reads CASSRGQGASPLHF. Here the CDR3 DNA reads TGCGCCAGCAGCCGGGGACAGGGGGCTTCACCCCTCCACTTT. This sequence joins TRBV5-1 and TRBJ1-6, with 12 bases aligning to TRBD1. Germline-derived CDR1 and CDR2 are SGHRS and YFSETQ. J gave up 9 bases and V 4 bases, and 2 bases lay outside the gene matches. CDR3 length equals 14 residues.

The V and J genes are TRBV6-5 and TRBJ1-1, with no clear D. This CDR3 has 17 amino acids. Germline CDR1 and CDR2: MNHEY and SVGAGI. The V and J ends lost 0 bases and 0 bases respectively, with 14 bases between them. CDR3: CASSYSGQWRMNTEAFF. The DNA of the CDR3 is TGTGCCAGCAGTTACTCTGGGCAGTGGAGGATGAACACTGAAGCTTTCTTT.

The chain carries TRBV18 and TRBJ2-7; a possible D gene is TRBD1 (6 bases). The CDR3 loop spans 14 amino acids. Per germline, CDR1 KGHSH and CDR2 LQKENI. Trimming removed 6 bases at V and 4 bases at J, with 16 bases between. As DNA, the CDR3 is TGTGCCAGCTCGCACGGACAGAGGGGATACGAGCAGTACTTC. It yields the protein CASSHGQRGYEQYF.

The chain couples TRBV3-1 to TRBJ1-2; no firm D call. V lost 4 bases to trimming and J lost 6 bases, with 12 bases between them. The germline CDR1 and CDR2 sequences are LGHDT and YNNKEL (reference sequence). This CDR3 has 13 residues. The CDR3 DNA sequence: TGTGCCAGCAGCCTATTCGTAGGGAATGGCTACACCTTC. This gives the protein CASSLFVGNGYTF.

V is TRBV2 and J is TRBJ1-1; D is undetermined. The length of the CDR3 is 10 residues. The germline V gene has CDR1 SNHLY and CDR2 FYNNEI. The ends were cut back, 11 bases at V and 9 bases at J, with 13 bases in the middle. The CDR3 sequence is CAATWTKAFF. The CDR3 nucleotides read TGTGCCGCCACCTGGACCAAAGCTTTCTTT.

This chain's CDR3 is CASSEGGPGMNTEAFF. The CDR3 DNA is TGTGCCAGCAGTGAAGGCGGGCCAGGGATGAACACTGAAGCTTTCTTT. The genes are TRBV2 and TRBJ1-1; tentative D call: TRBD1 (5 bases). Trimming pared 1 base from V and 0 bases from J, leaving 12 bases between. The germline V gene has CDR1 SNHLY and CDR2 FYNNEI. This CDR3 has 16 residues.

This clonotype was counted between two and nine times. The V and J genes are TRBV7-2 and TRBJ1-2, with D maybe TRBD1 (5 bases). Trimming removed 5 bases from V and 6 bases from J, with 19 bases in between. The CDR3 runs to 15 residues. Germline V CDR1 and CDR2: SGHTA, FQGNSA. The CDR3 is CASSMSIQGTHGYTF. The CDR3 DNA sequence: TGTGCCAGCAGCATGAGCATCCAGGGAACACATGGCTACACCTTC.

Written as DNA, the CDR3 is TGTGCCACCAGCAGAGATCCCCCAGGGGCTGGTGGCACCGGGGAGCTGTTTTTT. This translates into CATSRDPPGAGGTGELFF. The chain has TRBV15 and TRBJ2-2, with TRBD1 as a possible D gene (6 bases). V lost 0 bases and J 4 bases, leaving 18 bases between the germline ends. Germline CDR1 is LNHNV and CDR2 is YYDKDF (reference sequence). CDR3 length equals 18 residues.

There are a few counts of this clonotype. The chain carries TRBV5-6 and TRBJ2-2; D not resolved. This CDR3 is 13 amino acids long. V lost 2 bases to trimming and J lost 8 bases, with 10 bases between them. The germline V gene encodes CDR1 SGHDT and CDR2 YYEEEE. CDR3 loop: CASSLPGSGELFF. Written as DNA, the CDR3 is TGTGCCAGCAGCTTACCGGGCTCGGGGGAGCTGTTTTTT.

The chain uses TRBV23-1 and TRBJ2-4, with D possibly being TRBD2 (6 bases). TRBV23-1 is placed among ORFs of uncertain function. Deletions cut 2 bases from V and 3 bases from J, with 17 bases between. This CDR3 contains 17 residues. CDR3 coding DNA: TGCGCCAGCAGTCAAAGGGGACTGAAGCGAGGCAAAAACATTCAGTACTTC. Amino acids: CASSQRGLKRGKNIQYF.

This clonotype was detected only a few times. This chain connects TRBV28 to TRBJ2-5, with D tentatively TRBD2 (5 bases). The V gene's germline CDR1 is MDHEN and CDR2 SYDVKM. Trimming stripped 5 bases from V and 2 bases from J, with 15 bases between. This CDR3 region has 15 residues. DNA for the CDR3: TGTGCCAGCAGTAACCCGAGGAGGTATCAAGAGACCCAGTACTTC. Residues: CASSNPRRYQETQYF.

The chain employs TRBV6-1 and TRBJ1-2, with TRBD1 matching over 9 bases. The CDR3 runs 15 residues. Germline loops: CDR1 MNHNS, CDR2 SASEGT. V gave up 6 bases and J gave up 4 bases; unmatched junction bases: 9. DNA for the CDR3: TGTGCCAGCAGCAACCCGGGACAGGGTTTCTATGGCTACACCTTC. This codes for CASSNPGQGFYGYTF.

This clonotype was detected a few times. The chain joins TRBV7-8 to TRBJ1-1; 7 bases are a match to TRBD1. J lost 2 bases, V lost 11 bases, and 5 bases had no gene match. Germline loops: CDR1 SGHVS, CDR2 FQNEAQ. The CDR3 has 12 amino acids. The DNA for the CDR3 is TGTGCCGCGGGACAGCTCAACACTGAAGCTTTCTTT. It codes for CAAGQLNTEAFF.

This clonotype was recorded many times. The V call is TRBV7-3, the J call TRBJ1-2, with 11 bases fitting TRBD1. Per the germline V gene, CDR1 is SGHTA and CDR2 is FQGTGA. There are 13 residues in the CDR3. After removal of 2 bases from V and 7 bases from J, the junction contained 0 bases not matched to a gene. The CDR3 sequence: CASSLGQGAGYTF. In DNA form, the CDR3 reads TGTGCCAGCAGCTTAGGACAGGGGGCTGGCTACACCTTC.

The chain couples TRBV12-3 or TRBV12-4 to TRBJ2-1, with 7 bases identical to TRBD1. V lost 5 bases to trimming and J lost 5 bases; unmatched junction nucleotides: 12. This CDR3 is built from 16 residues. CDR3 nucleotides: TGTGCCAGCAGTCCAGGGGGAGTGGCTTGGGACAATGAGCAGTTCTTC. This gives the protein CASSPGGVAWDNEQFF.

This clonotype was picked up many times. The gene calls are TRBV11-2 and TRBJ2-1; D remains ambiguous. The V end was cut by 1 base, the J end by 9 bases, with 10 bases between. CDR3 length: 13 amino acids. Germline lookup yields CDR1 SGHAT and CDR2 FQNNGV. The CDR3 DNA reads as TGTGCCAGCAGCTTAGTGGCCCTGGTTGAGCAGTTCTTC. This gives the protein CASSLVALVEQFF.

The gene calls are TRBV12-3 or TRBV12-4 and TRBJ2-7; possibly TRBD1 or TRBD2 for D (5 bases each). V lost 9 bases, J lost 3 bases, and 15 bases lay in between. This CDR3 is built from 13 residues. The CDR3 region is CASTTGHSYEQYF. The DNA for the CDR3 is TGTGCCAGTACGACGGGGCACAGCTACGAGCAGTACTTC.

This chain joins TRBV12-3 or TRBV12-4 and TRBJ1-1; a weak D match, TRBD1 (5 bases). V gave up 3 bases and J gave up 6 bases, with 14 bases separating them. The CDR3 consists of 14 residues. The DNA of the CDR3 is TGTGCCAGCAGTTTCCAGGGATCGGGGTCTGAAGCTTTCTTT. It is translated as CASSFQGSGSEAFF.

This clonotype has a single count. The rearrangement links TRBV19 to TRBJ2-2, with 9 bases aligning to TRBD1. The CDR3 covers 15 residues. The trim removed 6 bases at V and 6 bases at J, leaving 8 bases unmatched. Germline-derived CDR1 and CDR2 are LNHDA and SQIVND (reference sequence). The chain's CDR3 is CASSNDRGVAGELFF. CDR3 DNA sequence: TGTGCCAGTAGCAATGACAGGGGGGTGGCCGGGGAGCTGTTTTTT. The full variable domain, with the rest looked up from reference TRBV19 and TRBJ2-2, is DGGITQSPKYLFRKEGQNVTLSCEQNLNHDAMYWYRQDPGQGLRLIYYSQIVNDFQKGDIAEGYSVSREKKESFPLTVTSAQKNPTAFYLCASSNDRGVAGELFFGEGSRLTVL.

This chain links TRBV5-1 with TRBJ2-7, with D possibly being TRBD1 (6 bases). The V and J ends lost 4 bases and 5 bases respectively, with 19 bases between them. Germline V gene lookup returns CDR1 SGHRS and CDR2 YFSETQ. The CDR3 has 15 residues. CDR3 sequence: CASSDSWGQGDEQYF. CDR3 DNA sequence: TGCGCCAGCAGCGATAGTTGGGGGCAAGGCGACGAGCAGTACTTC.

This clonotype turned up a few times. This chain links TRBV9 with TRBJ1-2; 9 nucleotides line up with TRBD1. Germline CDR1 and CDR2: SGDLS and YYNGEE. This CDR3 spans 17 amino acids. V gave up 3 bases and J gave up 4 bases; unmatched junction bases: 13. CDR3 sequence: CASSAGQGLALLYGYTF. The CDR3 nucleotides are TGTGCCAGCAGCGCGGGACAGGGCCTTGCCTTACTCTATGGCTACACCTTC.